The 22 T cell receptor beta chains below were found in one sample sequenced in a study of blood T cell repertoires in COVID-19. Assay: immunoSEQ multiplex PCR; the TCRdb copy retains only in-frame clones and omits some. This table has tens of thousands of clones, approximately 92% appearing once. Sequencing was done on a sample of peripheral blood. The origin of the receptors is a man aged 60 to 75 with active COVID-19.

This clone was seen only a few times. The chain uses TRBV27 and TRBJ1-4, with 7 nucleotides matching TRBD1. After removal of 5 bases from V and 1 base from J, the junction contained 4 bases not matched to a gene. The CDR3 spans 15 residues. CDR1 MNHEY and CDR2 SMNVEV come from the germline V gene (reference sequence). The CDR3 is CASSPWTGTNEKLFF. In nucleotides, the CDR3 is TGTGCCAGCAGTCCGTGGACAGGAACTAATGAAAAACTGTTTTTT.

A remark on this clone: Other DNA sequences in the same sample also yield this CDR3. Written as DNA, the CDR3 is TGTGCCAGCAGCGTATCGGGTAGCTTGGATGAGCAGTTCTTC. Amino acids: CASSVSGSLDEQFF. The chain combines TRBV9 with TRBJ2-1, with unresolved D. The CDR3 runs to 14 residues. Germline assignment: CDR1 SGDLS and CDR2 YYNGEE. Trimming took off 1 base at V and 8 bases at J, with 13 bases between the two ends.

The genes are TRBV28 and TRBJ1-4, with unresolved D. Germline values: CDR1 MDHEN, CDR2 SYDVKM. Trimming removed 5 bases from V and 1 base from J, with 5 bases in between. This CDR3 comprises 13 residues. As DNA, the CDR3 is TGTGCCAGCAGTATTCGAACTAATGAAAAACTGTTTTTT. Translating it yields CASSIRTNEKLFF.

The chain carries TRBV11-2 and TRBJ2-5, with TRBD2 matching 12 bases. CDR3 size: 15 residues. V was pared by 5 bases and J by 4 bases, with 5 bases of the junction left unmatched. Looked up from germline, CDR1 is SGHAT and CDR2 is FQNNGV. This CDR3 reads CASSRASGRVETQYF. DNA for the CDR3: TGTGCCAGCAGCCGAGCTAGCGGGAGGGTAGAGACCCAGTACTTC.

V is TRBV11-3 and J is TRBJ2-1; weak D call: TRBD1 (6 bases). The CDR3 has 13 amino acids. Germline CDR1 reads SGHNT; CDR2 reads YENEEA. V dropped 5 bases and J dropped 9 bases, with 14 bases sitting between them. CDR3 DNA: TGTGCCAGCAGCCGCAGTGGGGGCAGTGAGCAGTTCTTC. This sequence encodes CASSRSGGSEQFF. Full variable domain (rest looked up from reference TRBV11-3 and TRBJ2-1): EAGVVQSPRYKIIEKKQPVAFWCNPISGHNTLYWYLQNLGQGPELLIRYENEEAVDDSQLPKDRFSAERLKGVDSTLKIQPAELGDSAVYLCASSRSGGSEQFFGPGTRLTVL.

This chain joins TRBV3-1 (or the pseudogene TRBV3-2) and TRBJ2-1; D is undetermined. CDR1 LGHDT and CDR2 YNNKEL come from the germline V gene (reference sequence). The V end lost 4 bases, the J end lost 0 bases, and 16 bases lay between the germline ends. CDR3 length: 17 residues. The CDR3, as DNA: TGTGCCAGCAGCCCCCGTTTAACAGTAAGCTCCTACAATGAGCAGTTCTTC. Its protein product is CASSPRLTVSSYNEQFF.

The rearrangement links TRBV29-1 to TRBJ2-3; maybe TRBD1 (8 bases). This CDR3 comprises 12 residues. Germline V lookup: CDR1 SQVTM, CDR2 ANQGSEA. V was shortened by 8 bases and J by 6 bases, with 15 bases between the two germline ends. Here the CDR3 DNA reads TGCAGCTTCGACAGGGGAGGGGATACGCAGTATTTT. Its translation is CSFDRGGDTQYF.

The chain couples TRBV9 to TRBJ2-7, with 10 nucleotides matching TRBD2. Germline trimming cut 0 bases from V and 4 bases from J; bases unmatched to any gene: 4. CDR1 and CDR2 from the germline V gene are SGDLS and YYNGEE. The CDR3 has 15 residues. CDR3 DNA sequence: TGTGCCAGCAGCGTAGCCGGGACTAGCGTGTACGAGCAGTACTTC. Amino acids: CASSVAGTSVYEQYF.

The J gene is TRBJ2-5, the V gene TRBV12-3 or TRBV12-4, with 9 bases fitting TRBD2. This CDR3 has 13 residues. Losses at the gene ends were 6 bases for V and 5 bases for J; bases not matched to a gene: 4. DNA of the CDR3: TGTGCCAGCAGACCAACTAGCGGGGAGACCCAGTACTTC. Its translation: CASRPTSGETQYF.

CDR3 protein: CASSYSASSSYEQYF. DNA for the CDR3: TGTGCCAGCAGTTACTCCGCGTCGAGCTCCTACGAGCAGTACTTC. The chain uses TRBV6-2 or TRBV6-3 and TRBJ2-7, with D uncertain. The CDR3 runs 15 residues. CDR1 and CDR2 (germline): MNHEY, SVGEGT. Trimming left V 0 bases short and J 0 bases short, with 9 bases between.

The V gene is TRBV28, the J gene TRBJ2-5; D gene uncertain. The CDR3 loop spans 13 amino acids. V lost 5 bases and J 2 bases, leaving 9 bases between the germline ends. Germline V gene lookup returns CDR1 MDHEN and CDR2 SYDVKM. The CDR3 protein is CASSTGNQETQYF. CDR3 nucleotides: TGTGCCAGCAGTACCGGTAATCAAGAGACCCAGTACTTC.

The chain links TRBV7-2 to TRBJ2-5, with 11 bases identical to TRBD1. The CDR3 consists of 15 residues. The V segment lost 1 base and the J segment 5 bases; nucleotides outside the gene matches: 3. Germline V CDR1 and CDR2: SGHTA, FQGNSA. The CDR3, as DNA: TGTGCCAGCAGCTTAGTTGGGACAGGGGGGGAGACCCAGTACTTC. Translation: CASSLVGTGGETQYF. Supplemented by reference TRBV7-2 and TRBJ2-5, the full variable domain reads GAGVSQSPSNKVTEKGKDVELRCDPISGHTALYWYRQSLGQGLEFLIYFQGNSAPDKSGLPSDRFSAERTGGSVSTLTIQRTQQEDSAVYLCASSLVGTGGETQYFGPGTRLLVL.

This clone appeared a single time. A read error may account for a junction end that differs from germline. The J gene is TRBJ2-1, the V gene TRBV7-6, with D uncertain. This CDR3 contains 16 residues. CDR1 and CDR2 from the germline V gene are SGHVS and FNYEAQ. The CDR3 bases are TGTGCCAGCAGCTTATTTCCTACCCCGCCCTACGATGAGCAGTTCTTC. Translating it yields CASSLFPTPPYDEQFF.

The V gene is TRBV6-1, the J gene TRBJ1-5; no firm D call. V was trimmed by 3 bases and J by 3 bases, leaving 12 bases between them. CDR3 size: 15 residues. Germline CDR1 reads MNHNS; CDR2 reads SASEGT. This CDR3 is CASSESGQNNQPQHF. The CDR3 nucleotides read TGTGCCAGCAGTGAGTCTGGCCAGAACAATCAGCCCCAGCATTTT.

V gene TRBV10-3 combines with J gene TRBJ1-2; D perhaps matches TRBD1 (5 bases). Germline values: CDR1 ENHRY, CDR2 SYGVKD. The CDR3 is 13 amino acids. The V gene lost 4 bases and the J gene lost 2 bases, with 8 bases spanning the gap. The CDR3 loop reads CAISGSGNYGYTF. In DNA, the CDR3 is TGTGCCATCAGTGGTTCAGGGAACTATGGCTACACCTTC.

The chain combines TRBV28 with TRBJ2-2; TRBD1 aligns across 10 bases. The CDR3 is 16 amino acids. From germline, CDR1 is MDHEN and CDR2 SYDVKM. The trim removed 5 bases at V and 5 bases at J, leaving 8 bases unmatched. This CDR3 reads CASSPPGQGGTGELFF. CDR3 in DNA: TGTGCCAGCAGTCCCCCCGGACAGGGGGGGACCGGGGAGCTGTTTTTT.

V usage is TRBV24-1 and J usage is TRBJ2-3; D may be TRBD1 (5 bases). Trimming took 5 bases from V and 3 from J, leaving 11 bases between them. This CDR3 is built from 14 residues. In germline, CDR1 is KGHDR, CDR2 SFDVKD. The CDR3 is CATSAGRVTDTQYF. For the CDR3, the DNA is TGTGCCACCAGTGCGGGCAGGGTGACAGATACGCAGTATTTT.

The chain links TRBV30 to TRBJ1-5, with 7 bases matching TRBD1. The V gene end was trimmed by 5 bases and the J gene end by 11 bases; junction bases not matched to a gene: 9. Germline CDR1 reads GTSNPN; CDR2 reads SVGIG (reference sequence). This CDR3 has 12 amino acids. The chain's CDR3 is CAWGDRARAQHF. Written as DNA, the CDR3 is TGTGCCTGGGGGGACAGAGCCCGGGCCCAGCATTTT.

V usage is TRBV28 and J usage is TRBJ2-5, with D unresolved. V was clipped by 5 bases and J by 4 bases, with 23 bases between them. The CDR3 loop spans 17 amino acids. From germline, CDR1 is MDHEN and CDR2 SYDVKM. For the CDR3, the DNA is TGTGCCAGCAGTCCGAGGCCATCCCAAAGGCGAAGAGAGACCCAGTACTTC. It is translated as CASSPRPSQRRRETQYF.

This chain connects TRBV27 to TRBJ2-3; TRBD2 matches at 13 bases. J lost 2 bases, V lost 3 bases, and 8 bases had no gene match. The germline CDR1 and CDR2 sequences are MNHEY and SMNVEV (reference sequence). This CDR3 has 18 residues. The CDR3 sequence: CASSLSVGLAGPTDTQYF. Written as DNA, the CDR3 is TGTGCCAGCAGTTTGAGTGTGGGACTAGCGGGGCCCACAGATACGCAGTATTTT.

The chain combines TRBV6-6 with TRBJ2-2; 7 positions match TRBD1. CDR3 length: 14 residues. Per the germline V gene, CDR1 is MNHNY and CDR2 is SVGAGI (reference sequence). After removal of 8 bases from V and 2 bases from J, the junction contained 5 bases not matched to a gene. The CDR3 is CASPRDSNTGELFF. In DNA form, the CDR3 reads TGTGCCAGCCCCCGGGACAGCAACACCGGGGAGCTGTTTTTT.

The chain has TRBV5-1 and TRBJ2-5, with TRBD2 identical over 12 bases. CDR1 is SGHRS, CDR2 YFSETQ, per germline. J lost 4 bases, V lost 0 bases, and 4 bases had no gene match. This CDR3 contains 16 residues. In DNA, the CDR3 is TGCGCCAGCAGCTTGGGACTAGCGGGAGTAGGAGAGACCCAGTACTTC. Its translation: CASSLGLAGVGETQYF.